This entry lists 25 T cell receptor beta chains sequenced from one sample in a study of T-cell reconstitution after alpha-beta-depleted transplantation in children. The authors prepared the TCRbeta library with unique molecular identifiers. TCRdb fed the PCR reads into MiXCR, producing one record per CDR3 protein. The sample has about 980,000 distinct CDR3 sequences, around 30% seen once; the top ten hold over 25%. Source: PBMCs, mostly from graft donor cells, taken 360 days after TCRalphabeta/CD19-depleted stem cell transplant. These receptors were collected from a boy less than two years old who had a stem cell transplant for SCID, so the T cells may come from the graft donor.

There are a few counts of this clonotype. The CDR3 here is CASSYSGLGAGELFF. The DNA of the CDR3 is TGTGCCAGCAGTTACTCGGGATTGGGGGCCGGGGAGCTGTTTTTT. The chain links TRBV6-5 to TRBJ2-2; D tentatively reads TRBD1 or TRBD2 (5 bases each). The CDR3 contains 15 residues. With 0 bases removed from V and 6 bases from J, the gap between germline ends came to 11 bases. The germline gives CDR1 MNHEY, CDR2 SVGAGI.

The chain combines TRBV9 with TRBJ2-7; TRBD1 matches 9 bases. Germline CDR1 is SGDLS and CDR2 is YYNGEE. The V segment lost 2 bases and the J segment 7 bases; nucleotides outside the gene matches: 16. The CDR3 loop spans 17 amino acids. The CDR3 bases are TGTGCCAGCAGCGTCGCCGGGACAGGGCCCACCGGTGGAGAGCAGTACTTC. This encodes CASSVAGTGPTGGEQYF.

This clonotype was seen a few times. The V call is TRBV9, the J call TRBJ2-5; D is perhaps TRBD2 (7 bases). CDR3 length equals 15 residues. Germline V gene data show CDR1 as SGDLS and CDR2 as YYNGEE. V was clipped by 1 base and J by 9 bases, with 19 bases between them. The CDR3: CASSVNPGAGRAQYF. CDR3 DNA sequence: TGTGCCAGCAGCGTAAATCCAGGGGCTGGGAGGGCCCAGTACTTC. Together with reference TRBV9 and TRBJ2-5, the CDR3 gives the full variable domain: DSGVTQTPKHLITATGQRVTLRCSPRSGDLSVYWYQQSLDQGLQFLIQYYNGEERAKGNILERFSAQQFPDLHSELNLSSLELGDSALYFCASSVNPGAGRAQYFGPGTRLLVL.

The J gene is TRBJ1-6, the V gene TRBV3-1; TRBD1 agrees at 8 bases. The germline CDR1 and CDR2 sequences are LGHDT and YNNKEL (reference sequence). V trimming: 0 bases; J trimming: 7 bases; junction bases outside the gene matches: 2. The CDR3 is 15 amino acids. This chain's CDR3 is CASSQERQGNSPLHF. In nucleotides, the CDR3 is TGTGCCAGCAGCCAAGAAAGACAGGGGAATTCACCCCTCCACTTT.

This chain connects TRBV5-1 to TRBJ2-3; D assignment may be TRBD1 or TRBD2 (5 bases each). Germline V gives CDR1 SGHRS, CDR2 YFSETQ. The germline V and J ends were trimmed by 0 bases and 9 bases, with 11 bases remaining between them. This CDR3 has 13 residues. The CDR3 loop reads CASSLVGEGTQYF. The CDR3 nucleotides read TGCGCCAGCAGCTTGGTGGGAGAGGGGACGCAGTATTTT.

This clonotype was seen only a few times. This chain joins TRBV4-3 and TRBJ2-3; 7 bases are a match to TRBD2. Germline CDR1 and CDR2: LGHNA and YSLEER. The CDR3 contains 16 residues. Losses at the gene ends were 0 bases for V and 4 bases for J; bases not matched to a gene: 7. CDR3 nucleotides: TGCGCCAGCAGCCAAGATAGCCCAGCGGGGCCAGATACGCAGTATTTT. This gives the protein CASSQDSPAGPDTQYF.

The chain carries TRBV12-5 and TRBJ2-2; D ambiguous. Germline-derived CDR1 and CDR2 are LGHNT and FRNRAP. Trimming cost V 5 bases and J 2 bases, with 15 bases left between them. The CDR3 contains 16 residues. Written as DNA, the CDR3 is TGTGCTAGTGGTCCCCCCCTAGTTCACAACACCGGGGAGCTGTTTTTT. Encoded protein: CASGPPLVHNTGELFF.

This chain uses TRBV29-1 with TRBJ2-3; 7 positions match TRBD2. V lost 2 bases and J lost 0; bases outside the gene matches: 5. CDR3 length: 15 amino acids. From germline, CDR1 is SQVTM and CDR2 ANQGSEA. The CDR3 here is CSVENLADSTDTQYF. CDR3 nucleotides: TGCAGCGTTGAAAACCTAGCGGATAGCACAGATACGCAGTATTTT.

This clonotype was seen more than once but under ten times. This chain joins TRBV9 and TRBJ1-2, with 12 bases fitting TRBD1. CDR1 is SGDLS, CDR2 YYNGEE, per germline. The CDR3 runs to 18 residues. Unmatched junction bases numbered 10, after V lost 3 bases and J lost 1 base. CDR3 in DNA: TGTGCCAGCAGCGCCCCACCGGGACAGGGGGCGCTTAACTATGGCTACACCTTC. It encodes CASSAPPGQGALNYGYTF.

The chain joins TRBV24-1 to TRBJ1-5; D uncertain. V was cut by 5 bases and J by 3 bases, with 10 bases left in between. Germline V gives CDR1 KGHDR, CDR2 SFDVKD. The CDR3 contains 14 residues. DNA of the CDR3: TGTGCCACCAGTGGTACACAGCACAATCAGCCCCAGCATTTT. It yields the protein CATSGTQHNQPQHF.

As concerns this clonotype: The junction departs from germline at one end; a sequencing error may be responsible. This chain links TRBV5-1 with TRBJ2-3; 13 positions match TRBD2. The CDR3 covers 16 residues. Per germline, CDR1 SGHRS and CDR2 YFSETQ. CDR3 DNA sequence: TGTGCCAGCAGCTTAGGGACTAGCGGGGGCACAGATACGCAGTATTTT. Translated, it gives CASSLGTSGGTDTQYF.

This clonotype has just a few counts. This chain links TRBV12-3 or TRBV12-4 with TRBJ1-1; TRBD1 aligns across 10 bases. J was trimmed by 5 bases and V by 6 bases; bases with no gene match: 9. The CDR3 consists of 15 residues. CDR3 in DNA: TGTGCCAGCAGCCAACTGACAGGGGGCAGGACTGAAGCTTTCTTT. Its translation is CASSQLTGGRTEAFF.

This clonotype was seen only a few times. The chain combines TRBV15 with TRBJ1-4; 8 bases are a match to TRBD1. With 3 bases clipped from V and 4 bases from J, the junction kept 1 base outside the gene matches. This CDR3 region has 14 residues. Germline loops: CDR1 LNHNV, CDR2 YYDKDF (reference sequence). CDR3 nucleotide sequence: TGTGCCACCAGCAGGGACAGGGTTAATGAAAAACTGTTTTTT. It encodes CATSRDRVNEKLFF.

This rearrangement joins TRBV20-1 to TRBJ1-5, with TRBD1 matching 8 bases. The germline V gene encodes CDR1 DFQATT and CDR2 SNEGSKA (reference sequence). Unmatched junction bases numbered 9, after V lost 5 bases and J lost 0 bases. This CDR3 spans 16 amino acids. CDR3 region: CSAQDRGSYSNQPQHF. Here the CDR3 DNA reads TGCAGTGCTCAAGACAGGGGATCCTATAGCAATCAGCCCCAGCATTTT.

CDR3 in amino acids: CASSLLSTTVNTEAFF. The CDR3 nucleotides are TGTGCCAGCAGCTTGTTATCAACGACAGTGAACACTGAAGCTTTCTTT. The chain uses TRBV5-5 and TRBJ1-1; TRBD1 is a possible D gene (5 bases). Germline V gene data show CDR1 as SGHKS and CDR2 as YYEKEE (reference sequence). V was cut by 1 base and J by 0 bases, with 13 bases left in between. This CDR3 region has 16 residues.

This clonotype was observed a handful of times. This chain uses TRBV5-1 with TRBJ2-3; 11 bases line up with TRBD1. Trimming removed 4 bases from V and 2 bases from J; junction bases left unmatched: 6. This CDR3 is built from 16 residues. CDR1 SGHRS and CDR2 YFSETQ come from the germline V gene. Written as DNA, the CDR3 is TGCGCCAGCAGCCCTGGACAGGGGGCAACCACAGATACGCAGTATTTT. Its protein product is CASSPGQGATTDTQYF.

The rearrangement joins TRBV7-6 to TRBJ2-1, with D unresolved. V was cut by 1 base and J by 2 bases, with 9 bases left in between. Germline CDR1 SGHVS, CDR2 FNYEAQ. The CDR3 runs to 15 residues. CDR3 DNA: TGTGCCAGCAGCTTAGTAGGCAGTCCCTACAATGAGCAGTTCTTC. Encoded protein: CASSLVGSPYNEQFF.

The rearrangement uses TRBV2 and TRBJ2-1, with 7 bases aligning to TRBD2. Germline-derived CDR1 and CDR2 are SNHLY and FYNNEI. Unmatched junction bases numbered 8, after V lost 6 bases and J lost 3 bases. The CDR3 sequence is 15 residues long. The CDR3 here is CASSTQRGLYNEQFF. The CDR3 DNA reads TGTGCCAGCAGCACCCAGCGGGGACTCTACAATGAGCAGTTCTTC.

This clonotype was seen a handful of times. The gene calls are TRBV12-3 or TRBV12-4 and TRBJ2-3, with 8 bases that match TRBD2. J gave up 5 bases and V 6 bases, and 7 bases lay outside the gene matches. The CDR3 has 14 amino acids. The CDR3 spells CASSKAGAGDTQYF. For the CDR3, the DNA is TGTGCCAGCAGCAAAGCGGGGGCGGGAGATACGCAGTATTTT.

This chain links TRBV28 with TRBJ2-7, with 7 bases identical to TRBD1. J lost 5 bases, V lost 7 bases, and 17 bases had no gene match. The CDR3 runs 16 residues. The V gene's germline CDR1 is MDHEN and CDR2 SYDVKM. The CDR3 nucleotides are TGTGCCAGCAACGGATGGGACAGCCCCGTTCTGGACGAGCAGTACTTC. This sequence encodes CASNGWDSPVLDEQYF.

The J gene is TRBJ2-7, the V gene TRBV6-1, with 9 bases that match TRBD1. The CDR3 has 15 amino acids. Germline V CDR1 and CDR2: MNHNS, SASEGT. J was trimmed by 0 bases and V by 2 bases; bases with no gene match: 2. CDR3: CASSERTGASYEQYF. The CDR3 region has the DNA TGTGCCAGCAGTGAAAGGACAGGGGCCTCCTACGAGCAGTACTTC.

This clonotype was detected only a few times. The J gene is TRBJ2-3, the V gene TRBV5-1; no clear D gene. This CDR3 comprises 14 residues. The V and J ends lost 0 bases and 5 bases respectively, with 10 bases between them. The germline gives CDR1 SGHRS, CDR2 YFSETQ. CDR3 amino acids: CASSLEKGEDTQYF. The CDR3 nucleotides read TGCGCCAGCAGCTTGGAAAAAGGAGAAGATACGCAGTATTTT.

This chain uses TRBV5-1 with TRBJ2-2; 7 nucleotides agree with TRBD1. Trimming removed 4 bases from V and 6 bases from J; junction bases left unmatched: 9. Per the germline V gene, CDR1 is SGHRS and CDR2 is YFSETQ. The CDR3 length is 15 residues. This CDR3 is CASSADRALAGELFF. Here the CDR3 DNA reads TGCGCCAGCAGCGCAGACAGGGCATTGGCCGGGGAGCTGTTTTTT.

This chain joins TRBV3-1 and TRBJ2-7; a weak D match, TRBD1 (5 bases). Trimming pared 2 bases from V and 5 bases from J, leaving 13 bases between. Per germline, CDR1 LGHDT and CDR2 YNNKEL (reference sequence). CDR3 length: 14 amino acids. The CDR3 reads CASSQSLGPDEQYF. The CDR3 DNA reads as TGTGCCAGCAGCCAATCTCTGGGGCCAGACGAGCAGTACTTC.

V gene TRBV20-1 combines with J gene TRBJ2-1; 8 positions agree with TRBD2. The CDR3 runs 16 residues. V lost 2 bases, J lost 3 bases, and 9 bases stayed unmatched. CDR1 is DFQATT and CDR2 is SNEGSKA in the germline V gene (reference sequence). The CDR3 is CSARPRQREIYNEQFF. The CDR3 coding sequence is TGCAGTGCTAGACCCCGCCAGCGGGAGATCTACAATGAGCAGTTCTTC.